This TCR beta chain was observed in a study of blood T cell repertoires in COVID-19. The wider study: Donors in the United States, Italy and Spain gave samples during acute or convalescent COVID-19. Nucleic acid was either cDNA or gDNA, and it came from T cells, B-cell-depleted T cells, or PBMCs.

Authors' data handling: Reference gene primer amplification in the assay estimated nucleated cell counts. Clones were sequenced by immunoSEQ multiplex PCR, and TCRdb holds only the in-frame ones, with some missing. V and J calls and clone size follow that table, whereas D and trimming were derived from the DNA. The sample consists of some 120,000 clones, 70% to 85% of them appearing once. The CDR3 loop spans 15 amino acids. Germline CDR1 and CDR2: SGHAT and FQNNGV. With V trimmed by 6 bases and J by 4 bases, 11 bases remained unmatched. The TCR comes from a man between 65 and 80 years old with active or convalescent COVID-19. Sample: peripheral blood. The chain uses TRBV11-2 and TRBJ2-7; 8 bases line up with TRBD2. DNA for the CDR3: TGTGCCAGCAGTTCAATGGGCGGGAGGCGGTACGAGCAGTACTTC. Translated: CASSSMGGRRYEQYF.